Listed below are T cell receptor beta chains from one sample, sequenced in a study of blood T cell repertoires in COVID-19. Profiling relied on immunoSEQ multiplex PCR, and the TCRdb table lists in-frame clones only, not all of them. Of hundreds of thousands of clones in the sample, more than 85% are singletons; the top ten hold approximately 2.9%. Sequences were obtained from peripheral blood. Receptors were obtained from a man in his sixties with acute or convalescent COVID-19. Each CDR3 is given with its conserved first and last residue. Fields, in order: V gene, clone size, J gene, D gene, CDR3 protein, CDR3 DNA. The D gene is left open where the match is weak. Rows give clone size only sometimes, using once, few, many, or a class for an expanded clone.

TRBV4-1	NA	TRBJ1-1	TRBD1	CASSRTGERNTEAFF	TGCGCCAGCAGCCGAACAGGGGAAAGGAACACTGAAGCTTTCTTT
TRBV27	NA	TRBJ2-7	TRBD1	CASSLRDRPTYEQYF	TGTGCCAGCAGTTTGCGGGACAGGCCAACCTACGAGCAGTACTTC
TRBV6-1	once	TRBJ2-3	TRBD2	CASSEGSPAGDPTDTQYF	TGTGCCAGCAGTGAAGGATCCCCAGCGGGGGACCCCACAGATACGCAGTATTTT
TRBV28	NA	TRBJ2-2	NA	CALGGGAGINTGELFF	TGTGCCCTGGGTGGGGGGGCAGGAATTAACACCGGGGAGCTGTTTTTT
TRBV19	once	TRBJ2-7	TRBD1	CASSIGDRSTYEQYF	TGTGCCAGTAGTATAGGGGACAGGTCAACCTACGAGCAGTACTTC
TRBV19	once	TRBJ2-7	TRBD1	CASGLQGGSYEQYF	TGTGCCAGCGGGCTACAGGGGGGTTCCTACGAGCAGTACTTC
TRBV4-1	NA	TRBJ2-1	TRBD1	CASSQDWEGTGRNEQFF	TGCGCCAGCAGCCAAGATTGGGAAGGGACAGGGAGGAATGAGCAGTTCTTC
TRBV19	NA	TRBJ1-3	TRBD1	CASSKGQGPSGNTIYF	TGTGCCAGTAGTAAGGGACAGGGACCTTCTGGAAACACCATATATTTT
TRBV5-1	NA	TRBJ1-3	TRBD1	CASSPQGGRRNTIYF	TGCGCCAGCAGCCCCCAGGGGGGTAGGAGAAACACCATATATTTT
TRBV11-2	NA	TRBJ2-7	NA	CASSLRIGFSYEQYF	TGTGCCAGCAGCTTAAGGATCGGGTTCTCCTACGAGCAGTACTTC
TRBV2	once	TRBJ1-6	TRBD1	CASSEVMVGRGQSYNSPLHF	TGTGCCAGCAGTGAAGTCATGGTGGGCAGGGGGCAATCCTATAATTCACCCCTCCACTTT
TRBV2	NA	TRBJ1-2	TRBD1	CASSESYRGRDYGYTF	TGTGCCAGCAGTGAATCATACAGGGGAAGGGACTATGGCTACACCTTC
TRBV19	NA	TRBJ1-2	NA	CASSIDRVRYGYTF	TGTGCCAGTAGTATAGACCGGGTTCGATATGGCTACACCTTC